The rows below give T cell receptor beta chains drawn from one sample of a study of blood T cell repertoires in COVID-19. Using immunoSEQ multiplex PCR, the repertoire was profiled, and TCRdb retains in-frame clones only, with some absent. The table shows under 100,000 clones, with about 85% occurring only once. The sequencing input was peripheral blood. These receptors all stem from an elderly man with active or convalescent COVID-19. CDR3s include the opening cysteine and the closing phenylalanine or tryptophan. D genes are given only for firm matches. Size is stated for part of the rows, as once, few or many counts, or as a class when the clone is expanded.

CAWSYREGGNQPQHF,TGTGCCTGGAGTTACAGGGAGGGAGGCAATCAGCCCCAGCATTTT,-,TRBV30,-,TRBJ1-5
CASSFRDRGTDTQYF,TGCGCCAGCAGCTTCCGGGACAGGGGGACAGATACGCAGTATTTT,TRBD1,TRBV5-1,-,TRBJ2-3
CASSTPPDRGYGYTF,TGTGCCAGCAGTACGCCTCCCGACAGGGGCTATGGCTACACCTTC,TRBD1,TRBV6-2/TRBV6-3,-,TRBJ1-2
CASSTHRGAAEAFF,TGTGCCAGCAGTACTCACAGGGGGGCCGCTGAAGCTTTCTTT,TRBD1,TRBV6-1,-,TRBJ1-1
CASSETVLNTEAFF,TGTGCCAGCAGTGAGACAGTCCTGAACACTGAAGCTTTCTTT,-,TRBV6-1,-,TRBJ1-1
CASRLGLIGNPQHF,TGTGCCTCCCGACTGGGGCTGATTGGGAATCCCCAGCATTTT,-,TRBV28,-,TRBJ1-5
CASSSGTSGSSSYNEQFF,TGTGCCAGCAGCTCCGGGACTAGCGGGTCTAGCTCCTACAATGAGCAGTTCTTC,-,TRBV12-1,-,TRBJ2-1
CASSPLGGETQYF,TGTGCCAGCAGCCCCCTTGGGGGGGAGACCCAGTACTTC,-,TRBV27,-,TRBJ2-5
CASSENRGWEQFF,TGTGCCAGCAGTGAAAACAGGGGATGGGAGCAGTTCTTC,TRBD1,TRBV6-1,-,TRBJ2-1
CASRTLNQPQHF,TGTGCCAGCAGAACACTAAATCAGCCCCAGCATTTT,-,TRBV28,-,TRBJ1-5
CASRLGLGQYYGYTF,TGTGCCAGTAGGCTGGGGCTGGGCCAGTACTATGGCTACACCTTC,-,TRBV19,-,TRBJ1-2
CASSRRGFSYNEQFF,TGTGCCAGCAGCCGCAGGGGATTCTCCTACAATGAGCAGTTCTTC,-,TRBV5-6,-,TRBJ2-1
CASSYGDTNTEAFF,TGTGCCAGCAGTTACGGGGACACGAACACTGAAGCTTTCTTT,-,TRBV6-5,-,TRBJ1-1
CASSTPGGGNQPQHF,TGTGCCAGTAGTACCCCAGGGGGAGGCAATCAGCCCCAGCATTTT,TRBD1,TRBV19,-,TRBJ1-5
CASSSRFTIYF,TGTGCCAGCAGTTCTCGTTTCACCATATATTTT,-,TRBV12-3/TRBV12-4,-,TRBJ1-3
CASSAGLLNEQFF,TGTGCCAGCAGCGCGGGACTCCTCAATGAGCAGTTCTTC,-,TRBV7-3,once,TRBJ2-1
CASSDPGTSGRIDEQFF,TGTGCCAGCAGTGACCCCGGGACTAGCGGGAGGATCGATGAGCAGTTCTTC,TRBD2,TRBV2,-,TRBJ2-1
CASSLSGGRKGTEAFF,TGTGCCAGCAGCTTATCAGGGGGCAGAAAGGGGACTGAAGCTTTCTTT,TRBD1,TRBV11-1,-,TRBJ1-1
CASSLRLANTEAFF,TGTGCCAGCAGCCTCAGATTGGCCAACACTGAAGCTTTCTTT,-,TRBV3-1/TRBV3-2,-,TRBJ1-1
CASSYPAAGSTDTQYF,TGTGCCAGCAGTTACCCGGCGGCGGGGAGCACAGATACGCAGTATTTT,-,TRBV6-2/TRBV6-3,-,TRBJ2-3
CASSTWTDYSGNTIYF,TGTGCCAGCAGTACCTGGACAGACTACTCTGGAAACACCATATATTTT,-,TRBV28,-,TRBJ1-3
CASSPRAGDGAFF,TGTGCCAGCTCACCCAGAGCAGGGGACGGAGCTTTCTTT,-,TRBV18,few,TRBJ1-1
CASSLAGGYGYTF,TGTGCCAGCAGCCTGGCGGGGGGCTATGGCTACACCTTC,-,TRBV3-1/TRBV3-2,-,TRBJ1-2
CASSSRQGRSDTQYF,TGTGCCAGCAGTTCCCGACAGGGTCGATCAGATACGCAGTATTTT,TRBD1,TRBV27,-,TRBJ2-3
CASSEISSSYNEQFF,TGTGCCAGCAGTGAGATTTCGAGCTCCTACAATGAGCAGTTCTTC,-,TRBV7-9,-,TRBJ2-1
CASSQEVGGVYGYTF,TGTGCCAGCAGCCAAGAGGTCGGGGGGGTTTATGGCTACACCTTC,-,TRBV4-2,-,TRBJ1-2
CASSQTSGRYNEQFF,TGTGCCAGCAGCCAGACTAGCGGGCGGTACAATGAGCAGTTCTTC,TRBD2,TRBV4-2,-,TRBJ2-1
CASSPGDRVNTEAFF,TGTGCCAGCAGCCCGGGGGACAGAGTAAACACTGAAGCTTTCTTT,TRBD1,TRBV7-2,-,TRBJ1-1
CASSPGTGRAHEQFF,TGTGCCAGCTCGCCCGGGACAGGGAGGGCCCATGAGCAGTTCTTC,TRBD1,TRBV18,-,TRBJ2-1
CASSIPSGGAERYGYTF,TGTGCCAGTAGTATTCCCTCAGGGGGCGCGGAAAGGTACGGCTACACCTTC,TRBD1,TRBV19,-,TRBJ1-2
CASSRQMNTEAFF,TGTGCCAGCAGTAGACAGATGAACACTGAAGCTTTCTTT,-,TRBV6-4,-,TRBJ1-1
CATSRTTQTYGNTIYF,TGTGCCACCAGCAGGACAACGCAAACCTATGGAAACACCATATATTTT,-,TRBV15,-,TRBJ1-3
CASSVDRGYSPLHF,TGTGCCAGCAGCGTTGACAGGGGCTATTCACCCCTCCACTTT,TRBD1,TRBV9,-,TRBJ1-6
CASSRKTSGRTDTQYF,TGCGCCAGCAGCCGCAAGACTAGCGGGAGAACAGATACGCAGTATTTT,TRBD2,TRBV4-1,-,TRBJ2-3
CASRGDSHTGELFF,TGTGCCAGCAGGGGGGACTCCCACACCGGGGAGCTGTTTTTT,-,TRBV6-5,-,TRBJ2-2
CASSNQGLGETQYF,TGTGCCAGTAGTAATCAGGGGCTAGGAGAGACCCAGTACTTC,-,TRBV19,-,TRBJ2-5
CATSGTGATSSYNEQFF,TGTGCCACCAGCGGGACAGGGGCTACGAGCTCCTACAATGAGCAGTTCTTC,TRBD1,TRBV24-1,-,TRBJ2-1
CASKAQSGNSPLHF,TGTGCCAGCAAGGCGCAGTCGGGTAATTCACCCCTCCACTTT,-,TRBV2,-,TRBJ1-6
CATGLFRGYTF,TGTGCCACCGGACTGTTTCGGGGCTACACCTTC,-,TRBV28,once,TRBJ1-2
CASSQTTSNTQYF,TGTGCCAGCAGCCAAACCACTAGTAATACGCAGTATTTT,-,TRBV6-5,-,TRBJ2-3
CASSPSGHFGEEQFF,TGTGCCAGCAGCCCATCGGGACACTTCGGGGAGGAGCAGTTCTTC,-,TRBV7-9,-,TRBJ2-1
CASSVASSGNTIYF,TGTGCCAGCAGTGTTGCCAGCTCTGGAAACACCATATATTTT,-,TRBV2,-,TRBJ1-3
CASSLGAAGGGVNNDGFF,TGTGCCAGCAGCTTGGGGGCGGCTGGCGGGGGGGTTAACAATGATGGGTTCTTC,TRBD2,TRBV5-4,-,TRBJ2-1
CASSLVGTDKETQYF,TGCGCCAGCAGCTTGGTAGGGACAGATAAAGAGACCCAGTACTTC,TRBD1,TRBV5-1,-,TRBJ2-5
CASSIEGQGSGNTIYF,TGCGCCAGCAGCATAGAGGGACAGGGCTCTGGAAACACCATATATTTT,TRBD1,TRBV5-1,-,TRBJ1-3
CASSGPDRVRNQPQHF,TGTGCCAGTAGTGGACCCGACAGGGTTCGCAATCAGCCCCAGCATTTT,TRBD1,TRBV19,few,TRBJ1-5
CASSSSGRASTGELFF,TGTGCCAGCAGCTCGAGCGGGAGGGCCAGCACCGGGGAGCTGTTTTTT,TRBD2,TRBV9,-,TRBJ2-2
CATKSGVVTDTQYF,TGTGCCACCAAGAGTGGAGTAGTCACAGATACGCAGTATTTT,-,TRBV24-1,-,TRBJ2-3
CSVAAASNYGYTF,TGCAGCGTTGCGGCGGCTTCTAACTATGGCTACACCTTC,-,TRBV29-1,-,TRBJ1-2
CASSSRPDRGYGYTF,TGTGCCAGCAGTAGCCGCCCGGACAGGGGCTATGGCTACACCTTC,TRBD1,TRBV27,few,TRBJ1-2
CASSRSEPDTQYF,TGTGCCAGCAGCAGAAGCGAGCCAGATACGCAGTATTTT,-,TRBV7-8,-,TRBJ2-3
CATSAHRVRAGELFF,TGTGCCACCAGTGCCCACAGGGTTAGGGCCGGGGAGCTGTTTTTT,-,TRBV24-1,-,TRBJ2-2
CASSRWSSGFTSTDTQYF,TGTGCCAGCAGCCGGTGGTCTAGCGGATTTACTAGCACAGATACGCAGTATTTT,TRBD2,TRBV3-1/TRBV3-2,-,TRBJ2-3
CASSSLGTGNQPQHF,TGTGCCAGCAGTTCGTTAGGGACAGGGAATCAGCCCCAGCATTTT,TRBD1,TRBV11-2,-,TRBJ1-5
CASSRDSSSTDTQYF,TGTGCCAGCAGCCGGGACAGTTCTAGCACAGATACGCAGTATTTT,TRBD1,TRBV6-5,-,TRBJ2-3